Listed here is a single T cell receptor (beta chain). This specimen belongs to a study of blood T cell repertoires in COVID-19. Turning to the study itself: There were acute and convalescent COVID-19 samples, and they came from the United States, Italy and Spain. In each case, the material was cDNA or gDNA derived from T cells, B-cell-depleted T cells, or PBMCs.

Original methodology: Amplifying reference gene primers gave estimates of nucleated cell counts. Data came from immunoSEQ multiplex PCR; TCRdb stores just in-frame clones and leaves some out. V and J calls and clone size are as listed in that table; D and trimming were resolved from the DNA. The repertoire has about 360,000 clones, 70% to 85% of them found once; the top ten carry about 1%. Germline values: CDR1 LNHDA, CDR2 SQIVND (reference sequence). The ends were cut back, 6 bases at V and 0 bases at J, with 9 bases in the middle. The CDR3 is 14 residues long. The specimen sequenced was peripheral blood. The receptor was derived from a human donor with acute or convalescent COVID-19. The donor label of this sample is uncertain. The rearrangement uses TRBV19 and TRBJ1-3; no clear D. The CDR3 protein is CASRSVSSGNTIYF. The CDR3 bases are TGTGCCAGTAGGTCGGTGAGCTCTGGAAACACCATATATTTT.